Each of the 9 T cell receptor beta chains below was sequenced from the same sample in a study of blood T cell repertoires in COVID-19. The protocol was immunoSEQ multiplex PCR, while the TCRdb copy is restricted to in-frame clones and leaves out a portion. The sample has hundreds of thousands of clones; 87% are singletons. Specimen: peripheral blood. The receptor source for this set is a woman aged 50 to 60 with COVID-19, enrolled during active disease.

The chain carries TRBV21-1 and TRBJ2-7; the table calls TRBD1, which could not be checked here. TRBV21-1 counts as a pseudogene. This CDR3 is built from 16 residues. The CDR3 spells CASSKVIRTGIWEQYF. CDR3 coding DNA: TGTGCCAGCAGCAAAGTTATAAGGACAGGGATTTGGGAGCAGTACTTC.

V usage is TRBV7-2 and J usage is TRBJ2-5; TRBD2 matches 8 bases. CDR1 is SGHTA, CDR2 FQGNSA, per germline. CDR3 size: 15 residues. V shed 5 bases and J 5 bases; nucleotides not matched to a gene: 10. The CDR3 spells CASSPTSGGWETQYF. The DNA for the CDR3 is TGTGCCAGCAGCCCCACTAGCGGAGGCTGGGAGACCCAGTACTTC.

The J gene is TRBJ2-5, the V gene TRBV4-2; TRBD2 agrees at 8 bases. This CDR3 has 18 residues. Germline V gene data show CDR1 as LGHNA and CDR2 as YNFKEQ. Trimming removed 1 base from V and 0 bases from J; junction bases left unmatched: 10. The CDR3 here is CASSQAGAGGKYQETQYF. The CDR3 DNA is TGTGCCAGCAGCCAAGCGGGGGCGGGAGGAAAGTACCAAGAGACCCAGTACTTC.

The DNA for the CDR3 is TGTGCCAGCAGCCTCTTAGGACAGGGGTCGAATGAAAAACTGTTTTTT. Its protein is CASSLLGQGSNEKLFF. The chain has TRBV7-2 and TRBJ1-4, with 9 bases lining up with TRBD1. Germline values: CDR1 SGHTA, CDR2 FQGNSA. The ends lost 5 bases at V and 5 bases at J; junction bases unmatched: 9. The CDR3 spans 16 residues.

The rearrangement links TRBV28 to TRBJ1-3; D unresolved. The germline V gene encodes CDR1 MDHEN and CDR2 SYDVKM. This CDR3 comprises 17 residues. The germline V and J ends were trimmed by 3 bases and 4 bases, with 19 bases remaining between them. The CDR3 nucleotides read TGTGCCAGCAGTTTCGGGTCCACCTATCCTCTCGGAAACACCATATATTTT. This gives the protein CASSFGSTYPLGNTIYF.

The CDR3 DNA sequence: TGTGCCAGCTCACCATTGGCGGGATTCTCCTACAATGAGCAGTTCTTC. Its translation: CASSPLAGFSYNEQFF. The rearrangement joins TRBV18 to TRBJ2-1, with D perhaps matching TRBD2 (6 bases). The ends were cut back, 2 bases at V and 0 bases at J, with 11 bases in the middle. The germline CDR1 and CDR2 sequences are KGHSH and LQKENI. The CDR3 totals 16 residues.

The chain uses TRBV12-3 or TRBV12-4 and TRBJ1-1; D perhaps matches TRBD1 (5 bases). This CDR3 has 13 residues. V shed 3 bases and J shed 5 bases, with 10 bases lying between them. The DNA for the CDR3 is TGTGCCAGCAGTTTCCTCGCAGGGACTGAAGCTTTCTTT. The encoded protein is CASSFLAGTEAFF.

As concerns this clone: This sample includes further DNA sequences coding for the same CDR3. This chain joins TRBV4-1 and TRBJ2-1, with 8 positions matching TRBD2. This CDR3 is 16 amino acids long. CDR1 is MGHRA and CDR2 is YSYEKL in the germline V gene. V shed 1 base, J shed 1 base, and the junction held 3 bases outside the gene matches. The CDR3 loop is CASSQGLAGSYNEQFF. The CDR3 region has the DNA TGCGCCAGCAGCCAAGGTTTAGCGGGATCCTACAATGAGCAGTTCTTC.

The chain couples TRBV28 to TRBJ2-7; 7 bases agree with TRBD2. Germline assignment: CDR1 MDHEN and CDR2 SYDVKM. V gave up 5 bases and J gave up 3 bases; unmatched junction bases: 7. The CDR3 totals 14 residues. The chain's CDR3 is CASSQAGTVYEQYF. The CDR3 DNA follows: TGTGCCAGCAGTCAAGCGGGAACAGTCTACGAGCAGTACTTC.